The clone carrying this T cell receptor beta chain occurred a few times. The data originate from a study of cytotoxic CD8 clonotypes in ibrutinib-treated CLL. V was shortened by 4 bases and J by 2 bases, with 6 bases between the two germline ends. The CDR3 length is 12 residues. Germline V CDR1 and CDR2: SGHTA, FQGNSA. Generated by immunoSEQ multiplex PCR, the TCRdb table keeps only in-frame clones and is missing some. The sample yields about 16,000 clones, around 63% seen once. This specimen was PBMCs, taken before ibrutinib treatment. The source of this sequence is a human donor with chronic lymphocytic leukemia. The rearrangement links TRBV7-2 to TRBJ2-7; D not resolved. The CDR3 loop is CASSYATYEQYF. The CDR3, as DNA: TGTGCCAGCAGCTACGCGACCTACGAGCAGTACTTC.